This record looks at one T cell receptor beta chain sequence and its context. The assay was immunoSEQ multiplex PCR, and TCRdb's table has in-frame clones only and misses some. The table shows more than 60,000 clones, with roughly 84% occurring only once. Per the germline V gene, CDR1 is SGHTA and CDR2 is FQGNSA. The CDR3 loop spans 12 amino acids. The V and J ends lost 5 bases and 6 bases respectively, with 5 bases between them. The sample comes from a study of T cell responses to AZD1222 COVID-19 vaccine. The source of this sequence is an adult in good health. The chain is built from TRBV7-2 and TRBJ1-6; D unclear. The material was peripheral blood, obtained on day 0 of AZD1222 vaccination. For the CDR3, the DNA is TGTGCCAGCAGCCGAGTTAATTCACCCCTCCACTTT. Translated, it gives CASSRVNSPLHF. The whole variable domain, remainder taken from reference TRBV7-2 and TRBJ1-6, is GAGVSQSPSNKVTEKGKDVELRCDPISGHTALYWYRQSLGQGLEFLIYFQGNSAPDKSGLPSDRFSAERTGGSVSTLTIQRTQQEDSAVYLCASSRVNSPLHFGNGTRLTVT.